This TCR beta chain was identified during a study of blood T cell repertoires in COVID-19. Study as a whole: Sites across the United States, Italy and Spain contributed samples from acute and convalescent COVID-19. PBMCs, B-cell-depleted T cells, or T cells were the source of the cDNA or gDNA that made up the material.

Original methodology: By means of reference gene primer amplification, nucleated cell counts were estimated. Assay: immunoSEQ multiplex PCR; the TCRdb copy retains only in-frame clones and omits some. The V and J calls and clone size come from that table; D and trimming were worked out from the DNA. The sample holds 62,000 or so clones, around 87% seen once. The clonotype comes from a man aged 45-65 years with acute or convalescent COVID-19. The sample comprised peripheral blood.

The CDR3 loop reads CAISDAGDRAYNEQFF. CDR3 DNA sequence: TGTGCCATCAGTGACGCCGGGGACAGGGCTTACAATGAGCAGTTCTTC. This chain uses TRBV10-3 with TRBJ2-1, with 9 bases lining up with TRBD1. Losses at the gene ends were 3 bases for V and 4 bases for J; bases not matched to a gene: 7. Germline V gene sequence: CDR1 ENHRY, CDR2 SYGVKD. The CDR3 totals 16 residues.